These T cell receptor beta chains were read from a single sample in a study of T cell repertoires in aging, cancer and after chemotherapy. In TCRdb, the multiplex PCR reads were re-called with MiXCR into one record per CDR3 protein. Among some 9,000 distinct CDR3 sequences listed, about 25% were seen once. Source material: blood. The receptors originated from a human donor with a blood cancer. Both conserved end residues are part of each CDR3. Fields, in order: J gene, V gene, clone size, D gene, CDR3 DNA, CDR3 protein. A D gene is named only where the DNA matches it firmly. Clone size is shown for a subset of rows, as once, few, many or a class of expanded clone.

TRBJ1-6,TRBV7-4,-,-,TGTGCCAGCAGCTTAGGCAATTCACCCCTCCACTTT,CASSLGNSPLHF
TRBJ2-1,TRBV6-5,-,TRBD2,TGTGCCAGCACCCCTTTAGCGGGAGGGGTCTACAATGAGCAGTTCTTC,CASTPLAGGVYNEQFF
TRBJ1-2,TRBV29-1,medium-sized,TRBD1,TGCAGCGTTGCAGGGGGCAGTAACTATGGCTACACCTTC,CSVAGGSNYGYTF
TRBJ2-1,TRBV6-6,medium-sized,-,TGTGCCAGCAGTTTTGTGCCCGCAGGGGAGCAGTTCTTC,CASSFVPAGEQFF
TRBJ1-2,TRBV10-3,medium-sized,TRBD1,TGTGCCACCACGGGGACAGGGGACTATGGCTACACCTTC,CATTGTGDYGYTF
TRBJ1-5,TRBV28,-,-,TGTGCCAGCAGTTTGCGGGGACCCAATCAGCCCCAGCATTTT,CASSLRGPNQPQHF
TRBJ1-2,TRBV7-6,-,TRBD1,TGTGCCAGCAGCTTACCCCCGGGACAGGGCGACTATGGCTACACCTTC,CASSLPPGQGDYGYTF
TRBJ2-4,TRBV7-9,medium-sized,-,TGTGCCAGCAGCTTAACTGGGGTTGCCAAAAACATTCAGTACTTC,CASSLTGVAKNIQYF
TRBJ2-5,TRBV15,medium-sized,-,TGTGCCACCAGCAGAGATGGCGAGACCCAGTACTTC,CATSRDGETQYF
TRBJ1-1,TRBV6-5,few,TRBD1,TGTGCCAGCAGACGGACAGGGCTGAACACTGAAGCTTTCTTT,CASRRTGLNTEAFF
TRBJ2-7,TRBV18,medium-sized,TRBD1,TGTGCCAGCTCACCAAGGGGACAGGGGGCCCACGAGCAGTACTTC,CASSPRGQGAHEQYF
TRBJ2-7,TRBV24-1,many,-,TGTGCCACCAGAAAGGGATACGAGCAGTACTTC,CATRKGYEQYF
TRBJ2-3,TRBV5-1,few,TRBD2,TGCGCCAGCAGCTTTAGCGGGAGTGACACGCAGTATTTT,CASSFSGSDTQYF
TRBJ1-1,TRBV4-2,-,-,TGTGCCAGCAGCCAAGATAGGGACGGCGGCCACACTGAAGCTTTCTTT,CASSQDRDGGHTEAFF
TRBJ2-7,TRBV20-1,few,TRBD1,TGCAGTGCTAGCGACAGGGTGGAAATTGGCGAGCAGTACTTC,CSASDRVEIGEQYF
TRBJ2-2,TRBV30,medium-sized,-,TGTGCCTGGGGACCCCAGAACACCGGGGAGCTGTTTTTT,CAWGPQNTGELFF
TRBJ1-5,TRBV12-3/TRBV12-4,-,TRBD1,TGTGCCAGCAATTTAGCCCAGGACAGGCAGCCCCAGCATTTT,CASNLAQDRQPQHF
TRBJ2-5,TRBV19,medium-sized,-,TGTGCCAGTAGCGAACTGCACCAAGAGACCCAGTACTTC,CASSELHQETQYF
TRBJ2-7,TRBV7-2,few,TRBD1,TGTGCCAGCAGCCCCCGGACAGGGGAACACGAGCAGTACTTC,CASSPRTGEHEQYF
TRBJ1-5,TRBV19,medium-sized,-,TGTGCCAGTAGTTTAATGGACGTCAATCAGCCCCAGCATTTT,CASSLMDVNQPQHF
TRBJ2-7,TRBV28,few,-,TGTGCCAGCAGCCGGGACACCCGCTCCTACGAGCAGTACTTC,CASSRDTRSYEQYF
TRBJ2-5,TRBV27,-,-,TGTGCCAGCAGCCCGCGACAGCAAGAGACCCAGTACTTC,CASSPRQQETQYF
TRBJ2-3,TRBV7-9,-,-,TGTGCCAGCAGCTTGAGGGCTGCCGGGAGCGGCTTCACAGATACGCAGTATTTT,CASSLRAAGSGFTDTQYF
TRBJ2-5,TRBV18,medium-sized,TRBD2,TGTGCCAGCTCACTTTCTTTAACCGGGAGGCGAAGGGAGACCCAGTACTTC,CASSLSLTGRRRETQYF
TRBJ2-5,TRBV6-5,medium-sized,TRBD2,TGTGCCAGCAGGGAGCGGGGGGGGTACCAAGAGACCCAGTACTTC,CASRERGGYQETQYF
TRBJ1-5,TRBV7-9,few,-,TGTGCCAGCAGCTTTGCCAGCAATCAGCCCCAGCATTTT,CASSFASNQPQHF
TRBJ1-5,TRBV28,-,TRBD1,TGTGCCAGCAGTTTAGGGTTTGGACAGGCCCTCCAGCCCCAGCATTTT,CASSLGFGQALQPQHF
TRBJ1-5,TRBV30,medium-sized,TRBD1,TGTGCCTGGAGCGCTCGCTCTGGGACAGGGGGAATTTGGAATCAGCCCCAGCATTTT,CAWSARSGTGGIWNQPQHF
TRBJ2-5,TRBV12-3/TRBV12-4,medium-sized,-,TGTGCCAGCAGTCCCCGACAGGACATTCAAGAGACCCAGTACTTC,CASSPRQDIQETQYF
TRBJ1-6,TRBV4-2,-,-,TGTGCCAGCAGCCAAGGGACAGAAAATTCACCCCTCCACTTT,CASSQGTENSPLHF
TRBJ1-1,TRBV19,medium-sized,TRBD1,TGTGCCAGCACCTTAAGTTACAGGGGGAACACTGAAGCTTTCTTT,CASTLSYRGNTEAFF
TRBJ2-2,TRBV29-1,-,-,TGCAGCGGAATACCAGGGTATCGGAGCACCGGGGAGCTGTTTTTT,CSGIPGYRSTGELFF
TRBJ1-5,TRBV7-4,-,TRBD1,TGTGCCAGCAGAGCGACAGGGGCGGGCAATCAGCCCCAGCATTTT,CASRATGAGNQPQHF
TRBJ1-3,TRBV6-4,-,-,TGTGCCAGCAGTGACCTCCTGGGGGGGGCGAGTGTCTCTGGAAACACCATATATTTT,CASSDLLGGASVSGNTIYF
TRBJ2-7,TRBV28,-,-,TGTGCCAGCAGTAGGGGTGACTACGAGCAGTACTTC,CASSRGDYEQYF
TRBJ2-1,TRBV4-3,few,TRBD1,TGCGCCAGCAGCCCCACAGGGGCGTGGGACAATGAGCAGTTCTTC,CASSPTGAWDNEQFF
TRBJ2-2,TRBV21-1,many,-,TGTGCCAGCAGCAAAGCAAGGAACACCGGGGAGCTGTTTTTT,CASSKARNTGELFF
TRBJ1-1,TRBV9,-,-,TGTGCCAGCAGCCCATTCGGGGGAAACACTGAAGCTTTCTTT,CASSPFGGNTEAFF
TRBJ1-5,TRBV5-5,few,-,TGTGCCAGCAGCCCGGCAGGGGATAGCAATCAGCCCCAGCATTTT,CASSPAGDSNQPQHF
TRBJ1-6,TRBV14,-,-,TGTGCCAGCAGCCAAGATGGGACAACTTATAATTCACCCCTCCACTTT,CASSQDGTTYNSPLHF
TRBJ2-3,TRBV7-2,few,TRBD2,TGTGCCAGCAGCTTCCCTAGCGGGGGTAGTGCAGATACGCAGTATTTT,CASSFPSGGSADTQYF
TRBJ2-5,TRBV20-1,-,TRBD2,TGCAGTGCGAGTACCGGGACTAGCGGGGGGATAAAAGAGACCCAGTACTTC,CSASTGTSGGIKETQYF
TRBJ2-2,TRBV7-6,medium-sized,TRBD2,TGTGCCAGCAGCCGCCGGACTAGTCTCGACGGGGAGCTGTTTTTT,CASSRRTSLDGELFF
TRBJ2-1,TRBV18,medium-sized,TRBD2,TGTGCCAGCTCACCGACTAGCGGGTTCTACAATGAGCAGTTCTTC,CASSPTSGFYNEQFF
TRBJ1-4,TRBV4-3,-,TRBD1,TGCGCCAGCAGCCAAGAAGGACAGGGGGCTTTTAGTAATGAAAAACTGTTTTTT,CASSQEGQGAFSNEKLFF
TRBJ1-5,TRBV6-2/TRBV6-3,many,-,TGTGCCAGCAGTTACTCGGAAGAACAGCCCCAGCATTTT,CASSYSEEQPQHF
TRBJ2-7,TRBV19,medium-sized,-,TGTGCCAGTAGTATAAGTATCGGGGGGCCCCACGAGCAGTACTTC,CASSISIGGPHEQYF
TRBJ1-4,TRBV19,medium-sized,-,TGTGCCAGTAGTATAGTCGGCAGCGTCATTCGGGGAAAACTGTTTTTT,CASSIVGSVIRGKLFF
TRBJ1-2,TRBV6-5,many,-,TGTGCCAGCAACCCAGGGAAGGGCTATGGCTACACCTTC,CASNPGKGYGYTF
TRBJ2-7,TRBV11-1,medium-sized,TRBD2,TGTGCCAGCAGCTTGGCGGGACTAGCGCTCGAGCAGTACTTC,CASSLAGLALEQYF